The 15 T cell receptor beta chains below come from one sample, sequenced in a study of T cells in localized non-small cell lung cancer. Clones were sequenced by immunoSEQ multiplex PCR, and TCRdb holds only the in-frame ones, with some missing. The sample lists about 72,000 clones; roughly 81% were seen once. Sequencing used peripheral blood, obtained before any cancer treatment. The receptors derive from a female donor older than 55 with stage I lung adenocarcinoma.

The chain combines TRBV6-5 with TRBJ2-2; no definite D call. Deletions cut 6 bases from V and 4 bases from J, with 12 bases between. This CDR3 comprises 14 residues. CDR1 is MNHEY, CDR2 SVGAGI, per germline. CDR3 coding DNA: TGTGCCAGCAGCCCGTGGATGTCCACCGGGGAGCTGTTTTTT. It yields the protein CASSPWMSTGELFF.

This clone was seen once. The chain carries TRBV6-5 and TRBJ1-2; a possible D gene is TRBD1 (5 bases). CDR1 is MNHEY, CDR2 SVGAGI, per germline. The CDR3 is 14 amino acids. Trimming stripped 6 bases from V and 1 base from J, with 12 bases between. The CDR3 sequence: CASRDTRVNYGYTF. CDR3 nucleotide sequence: TGTGCCAGCAGGGACACGCGGGTTAACTATGGCTACACCTTC.

V and J are TRBV5-1 and TRBJ2-5; D perhaps matches TRBD1 (6 bases). Gene TRBJ2-7 matches the end of the DNA better, so the J call may be wrong. CDR3 length equals 12 residues. Germline V lookup: CDR1 SGHRS, CDR2 YFSETQ. The CDR3 here is CASSSRGGEQYF. DNA for the CDR3: TGCGCCAGCAGCTCCAGGGGCGGCGAGCAGTACTTC.

The rearrangement joins TRBV5-6 to TRBJ2-3; TRBD2 aligns across 8 bases. The germline V gene encodes CDR1 SGHDT and CDR2 YYEEEE. J was trimmed by 5 bases and V by 0 bases; bases with no gene match: 5. The CDR3 sequence is 15 residues long. The CDR3: CASSLGTSSLDTQYF. CDR3 sequence (DNA): TGTGCCAGCAGCTTGGGGACTAGCTCTTTAGATACGCAGTATTTT.

The genes are TRBV6-1 and TRBJ1-2, with TRBD1 identical over 10 bases. With V trimmed by 3 bases and J by 8 bases, 15 bases remained unmatched. This CDR3 contains 17 residues. Germline assignment: CDR1 MNHNS and CDR2 SASEGT. CDR3 in DNA: TGTGCCAGCAGTGAGGGGACAGGAGGGACAGGGGTTCGGGGCTACACCTTC. Encoded protein: CASSEGTGGTGVRGYTF.

The CDR3 region is CASSYPRVPYEQYF. The CDR3 DNA reads as TGTGCCAGCAGCTACCCTCGGGTCCCCTACGAGCAGTACTTC. The chain carries TRBV7-9 and TRBJ2-7; no firm D call. Germline CDR1 and CDR2: SEHNR and FQNEAQ (reference sequence). The CDR3 loop spans 14 amino acids. The ends were cut back, 4 bases at V and 2 bases at J, with 12 bases in the middle.

The chain combines TRBV5-6 with TRBJ1-5, with TRBD1 matching 10 bases. The germline CDR1 and CDR2 sequences are SGHDT and YYEEEE. The CDR3 contains 17 residues. Trimming took 4 bases from V and 1 from J; bases not matched to a gene: 8. The DNA for the CDR3 is TGTGCCAGCAGCAAGGGACAGGGGTATGTCAGCAATCAGCCCCAGCATTTT. Protein: CASSKGQGYVSNQPQHF.

This sequence joins TRBV5-1 and TRBJ2-7; D is uncertain. Germline CDR1 reads SGHRS; CDR2 reads YFSETQ. This CDR3 region has 12 residues. V lost 5 bases and J 5 bases, leaving 11 bases between the germline ends. The CDR3 protein is CASSSVVHEQYF. The CDR3 DNA follows: TGCGCCAGCAGTTCAGTCGTCCACGAGCAGTACTTC. The complete variable domain, with remaining parts taken from reference TRBV5-1 and TRBJ2-7, reads KAGVTQTPRYLIKTRGQQVTLSCSPISGHRSVSWYQQTPGQGLQFLFEYFSETQRNKGNFPGRFSGRQFSNSRSEMNVSTLELGDSALYLCASSSVVHEQYFGPGTRLTVT.

The chain employs TRBV30 and TRBJ1-2, with 7 bases aligning to TRBD1. J gave up 7 bases and V 5 bases, and 10 bases lay outside the gene matches. This CDR3 contains 13 residues. From germline, CDR1 is GTSNPN and CDR2 SVGIG (reference sequence). The CDR3 nucleotides read TGTGCCTGGGGTAGACAGGGCAGGGGTGGCTACACCTTC. This gives the protein CAWGRQGRGGYTF.

This clone has more than one count but fewer than ten. The J gene is TRBJ2-2, the V gene TRBV6-5; D tentatively fits TRBD1 or TRBD2 (5 bases each). The CDR3 is made up of 16 amino acids. V gave up 4 bases and J gave up 1 base, with 13 bases separating them. Germline CDR1 MNHEY, CDR2 SVGAGI. The CDR3 bases are TGTGCCAGCAGTTTTTCGGGGCAGGGGAACACCGGGGAGCTGTTTTTT. Translation: CASSFSGQGNTGELFF.

The rearrangement links TRBV4-1 to TRBJ1-5; TRBD1 might be the D (5 bases). Per the germline V gene, CDR1 is MGHRA and CDR2 is YSYEKL. The V end was cut by 0 bases, the J end by 5 bases, with 11 bases between. The CDR3 has 15 amino acids. The DNA for the CDR3 is TGCGCCAGCAGCCAAGAGGAGGCAGGGTATCAGCCCCAGCATTTT. Amino acids: CASSQEEAGYQPQHF.

This chain connects TRBV7-6 to TRBJ2-2, with TRBD1 identical over 8 bases. Germline CDR1 is SGHVS and CDR2 is FNYEAQ. The V gene end was trimmed by 7 bases and the J gene end by 3 bases; junction bases not matched to a gene: 7. The CDR3 is made up of 15 amino acids. For the CDR3, the DNA is TGTGCCAGCATCCCGGGACAGGTGGACACCGGGGAGCTGTTTTTT. It translates to CASIPGQVDTGELFF.

This clone was seen once. The rearrangement uses TRBV9 and TRBJ2-5; TRBD1 matches 7 bases. The CDR3 runs to 16 residues. J gave up 1 base and V 0 bases, and 6 bases lay outside the gene matches. Germline CDR1 is SGDLS and CDR2 is YYNGEE. The CDR3 sequence is CASSVGWTGRQETQYF. Here the CDR3 DNA reads TGTGCCAGCAGCGTAGGATGGACAGGCCGCCAAGAGACCCAGTACTTC.

The V call is TRBV11-2, the J call TRBJ2-2, with 8 nucleotides matching TRBD2. V lost 0 bases to trimming and J lost 5 bases; unmatched junction nucleotides: 2. Germline-derived CDR1 and CDR2 are SGHAT and FQNNGV. The CDR3 is made up of 15 amino acids. This chain's CDR3 is CASSLEGLATGELFF. Here the CDR3 DNA reads TGTGCCAGCAGCTTAGAAGGACTAGCAACCGGGGAGCTGTTTTTT.

This clone was picked up one time. This sequence joins TRBV14 and TRBJ2-3; 7 positions agree with TRBD2. The CDR3 covers 16 residues. Trimming at V came to 3 bases and at J to 0 bases, leaving 6 bases not matched to a gene. The germline V gene encodes CDR1 SGHDN and CDR2 FVKESK. The CDR3 DNA reads as TGTGCCAGCAGCCATCCCCGGGGGGATAGCACAGATACGCAGTATTTT. Encoded protein: CASSHPRGDSTDTQYF.